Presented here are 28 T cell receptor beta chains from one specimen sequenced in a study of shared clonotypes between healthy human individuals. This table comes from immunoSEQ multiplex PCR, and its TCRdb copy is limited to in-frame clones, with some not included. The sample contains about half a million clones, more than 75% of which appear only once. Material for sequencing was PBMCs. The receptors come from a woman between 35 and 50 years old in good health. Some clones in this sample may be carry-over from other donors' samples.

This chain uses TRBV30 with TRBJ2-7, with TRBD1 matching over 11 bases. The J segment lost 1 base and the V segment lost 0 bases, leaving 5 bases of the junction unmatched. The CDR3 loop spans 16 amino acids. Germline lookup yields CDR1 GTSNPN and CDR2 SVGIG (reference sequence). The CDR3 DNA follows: TGTGCCTGGAGTGTATGGGGACAGGGGGGTTCCTACGAGCAGTACTTC. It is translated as CAWSVWGQGGSYEQYF.

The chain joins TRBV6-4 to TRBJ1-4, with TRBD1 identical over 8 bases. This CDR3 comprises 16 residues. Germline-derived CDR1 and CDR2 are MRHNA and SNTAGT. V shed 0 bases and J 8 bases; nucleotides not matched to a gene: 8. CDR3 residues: CASSDSPGAGGEKLFF. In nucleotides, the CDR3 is TGTGCCAGCAGTGACTCTCCAGGAGCAGGGGGCGAAAAACTGTTTTTT.

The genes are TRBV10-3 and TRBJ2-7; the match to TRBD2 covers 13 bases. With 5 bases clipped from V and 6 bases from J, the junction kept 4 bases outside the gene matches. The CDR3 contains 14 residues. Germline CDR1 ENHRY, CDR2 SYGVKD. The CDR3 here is CAISPGLAGFEQYF. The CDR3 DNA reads TGTGCCATCAGTCCGGGACTAGCGGGATTCGAGCAGTACTTC.

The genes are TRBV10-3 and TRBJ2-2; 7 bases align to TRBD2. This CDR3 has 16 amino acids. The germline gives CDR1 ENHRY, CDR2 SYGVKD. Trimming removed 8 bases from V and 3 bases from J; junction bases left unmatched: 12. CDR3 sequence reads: CAIPLGLAEDTGELFF. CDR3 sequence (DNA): TGTGCCATCCCCCTGGGGCTAGCGGAGGACACCGGGGAGCTGTTTTTT.

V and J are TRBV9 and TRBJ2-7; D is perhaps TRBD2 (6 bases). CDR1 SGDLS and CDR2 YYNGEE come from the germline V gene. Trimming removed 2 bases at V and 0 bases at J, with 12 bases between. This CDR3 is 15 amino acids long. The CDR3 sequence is CASSVGGTPSYEQYF. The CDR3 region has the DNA TGTGCCAGCAGCGTGGGCGGGACCCCCTCCTACGAGCAGTACTTC.

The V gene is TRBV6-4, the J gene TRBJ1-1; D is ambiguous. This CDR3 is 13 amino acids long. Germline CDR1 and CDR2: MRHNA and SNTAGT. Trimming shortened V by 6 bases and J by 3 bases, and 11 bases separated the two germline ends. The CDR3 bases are TGTGCCAGCAGCAACACTGGCTACACTGAAGCTTTCTTT. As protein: CASSNTGYTEAFF.

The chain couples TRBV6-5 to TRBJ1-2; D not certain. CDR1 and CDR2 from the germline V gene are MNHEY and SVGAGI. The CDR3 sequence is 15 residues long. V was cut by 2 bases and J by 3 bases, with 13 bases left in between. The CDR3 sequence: CASSYGGRSDYGYTF. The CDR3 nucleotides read TGTGCCAGCAGTTACGGCGGTCGGTCAGACTATGGCTACACCTTC.

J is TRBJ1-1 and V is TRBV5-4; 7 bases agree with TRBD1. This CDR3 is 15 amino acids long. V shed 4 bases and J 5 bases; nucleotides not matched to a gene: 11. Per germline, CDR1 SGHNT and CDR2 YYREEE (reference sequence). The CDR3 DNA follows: TGTGCCAGCAGCGAACGACAGGGTCAGGGGACTGAAGCTTTCTTT. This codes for CASSERQGQGTEAFF.

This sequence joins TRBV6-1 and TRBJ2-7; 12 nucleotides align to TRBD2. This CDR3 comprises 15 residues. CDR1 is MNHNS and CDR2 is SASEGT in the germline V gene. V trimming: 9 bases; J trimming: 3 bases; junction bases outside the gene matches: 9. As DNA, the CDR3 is TGTGCCAGTACCCCTCTAGCGGGAGGGAACTACGAGCAGTACTTC. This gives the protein CASTPLAGGNYEQYF.

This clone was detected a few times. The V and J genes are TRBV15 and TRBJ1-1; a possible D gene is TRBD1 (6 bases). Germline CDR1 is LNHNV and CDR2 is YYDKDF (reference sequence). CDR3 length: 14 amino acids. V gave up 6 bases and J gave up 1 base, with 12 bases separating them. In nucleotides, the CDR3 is TGTGCCACCAGTAGGGGGAATAGGAACACTGAAGCTTTCTTT. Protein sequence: CATSRGNRNTEAFF.

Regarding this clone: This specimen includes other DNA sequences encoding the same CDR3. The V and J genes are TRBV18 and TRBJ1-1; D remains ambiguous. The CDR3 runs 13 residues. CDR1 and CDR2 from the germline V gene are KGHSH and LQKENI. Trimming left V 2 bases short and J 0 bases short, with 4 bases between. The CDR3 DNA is TGTGCCAGCTCACCAGGTTTGAACACTGAAGCTTTCTTT. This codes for CASSPGLNTEAFF.

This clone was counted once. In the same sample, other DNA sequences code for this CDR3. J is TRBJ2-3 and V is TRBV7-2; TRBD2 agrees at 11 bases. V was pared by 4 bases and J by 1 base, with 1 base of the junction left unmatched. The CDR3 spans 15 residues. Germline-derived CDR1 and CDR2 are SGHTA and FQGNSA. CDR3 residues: CASSSGLAGTDTQYF. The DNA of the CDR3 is TGTGCCAGCAGCTCGGGACTAGCGGGCACAGATACGCAGTATTTT.

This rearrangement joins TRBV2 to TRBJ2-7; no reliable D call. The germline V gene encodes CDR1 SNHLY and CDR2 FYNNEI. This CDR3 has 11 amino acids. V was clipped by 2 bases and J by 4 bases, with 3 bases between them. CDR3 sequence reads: CASSEQYEQYF. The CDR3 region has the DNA TGTGCCAGCAGTGAACAGTACGAGCAGTACTTC.

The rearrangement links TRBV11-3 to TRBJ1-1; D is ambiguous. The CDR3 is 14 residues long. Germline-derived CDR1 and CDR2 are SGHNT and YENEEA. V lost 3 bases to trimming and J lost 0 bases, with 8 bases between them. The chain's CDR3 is CASSFSSMNTEAFF. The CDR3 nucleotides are TGTGCCAGCAGCTTTAGTTCGATGAACACTGAAGCTTTCTTT.

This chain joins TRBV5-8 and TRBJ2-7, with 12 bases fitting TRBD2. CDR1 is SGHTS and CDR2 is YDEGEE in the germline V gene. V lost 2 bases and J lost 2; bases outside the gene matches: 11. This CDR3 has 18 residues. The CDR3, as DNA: TGTGCCAGCAGCTTTGGGTTGGGGGCTAGCGGGAGGGCCTACGAGCAGTACTTC. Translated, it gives CASSFGLGASGRAYEQYF.

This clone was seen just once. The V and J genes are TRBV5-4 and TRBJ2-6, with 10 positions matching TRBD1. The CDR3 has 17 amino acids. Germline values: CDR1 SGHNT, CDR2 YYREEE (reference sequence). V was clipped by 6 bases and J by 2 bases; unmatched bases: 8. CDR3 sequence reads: CASIQTGGAAGANVLTF. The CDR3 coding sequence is TGTGCCAGCATCCAGACAGGGGGCGCGGCTGGGGCCAACGTCCTGACTTTC.

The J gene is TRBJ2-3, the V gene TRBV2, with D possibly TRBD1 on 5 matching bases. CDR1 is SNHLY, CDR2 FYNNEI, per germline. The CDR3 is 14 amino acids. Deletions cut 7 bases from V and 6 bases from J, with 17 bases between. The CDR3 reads CASKTAPPGDTQYF. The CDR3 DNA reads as TGTGCCAGCAAGACAGCGCCCCCCGGGGATACGCAGTATTTT.

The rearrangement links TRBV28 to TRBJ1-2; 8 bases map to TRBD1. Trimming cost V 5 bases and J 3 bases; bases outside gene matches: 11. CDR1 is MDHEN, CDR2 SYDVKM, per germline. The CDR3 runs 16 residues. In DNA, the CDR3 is TGTGCCAGCAGTCAACCTCAGGGGGCCAATTACTATGGCTACACCTTC. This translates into CASSQPQGANYYGYTF.

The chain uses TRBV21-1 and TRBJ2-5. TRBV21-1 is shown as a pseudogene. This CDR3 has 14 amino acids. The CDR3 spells CASSDRDHKETQYF. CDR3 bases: TGTGCCAGCAGCGACCGGGACCACAAAGAGACCCAGTACTTC.

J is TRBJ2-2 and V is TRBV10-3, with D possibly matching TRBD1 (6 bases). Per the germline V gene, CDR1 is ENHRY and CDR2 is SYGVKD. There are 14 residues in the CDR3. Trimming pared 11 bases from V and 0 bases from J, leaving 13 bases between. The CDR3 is CAAGQNSNTGELFF. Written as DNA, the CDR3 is TGTGCCGCCGGACAGAATTCGAACACCGGGGAGCTGTTTTTT.

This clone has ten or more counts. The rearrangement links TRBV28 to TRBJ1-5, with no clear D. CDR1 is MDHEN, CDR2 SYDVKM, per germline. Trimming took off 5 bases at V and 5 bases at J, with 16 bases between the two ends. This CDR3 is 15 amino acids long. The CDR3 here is CASSPPKGGDQPQHF. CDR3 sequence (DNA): TGTGCCAGCAGTCCCCCCAAGGGTGGGGATCAGCCCCAGCATTTT. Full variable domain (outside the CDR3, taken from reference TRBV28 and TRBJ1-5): DVKVTQSSRYLVKRTGEKVFLECVQDMDHENMFWYRQDPGLGLRLIYFSYDVKMKEKGDIPEGYSVSREKKERFSLILESASTNQTSMYLCASSPPKGGDQPQHFGDGTRLSIL.

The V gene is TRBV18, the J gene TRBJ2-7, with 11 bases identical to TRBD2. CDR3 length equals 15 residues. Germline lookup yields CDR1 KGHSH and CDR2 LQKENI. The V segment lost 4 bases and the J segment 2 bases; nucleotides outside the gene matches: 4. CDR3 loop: CASSLASGGTYEQYF. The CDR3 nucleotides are TGTGCCAGCTCACTAGCTAGCGGGGGGACCTACGAGCAGTACTTC.

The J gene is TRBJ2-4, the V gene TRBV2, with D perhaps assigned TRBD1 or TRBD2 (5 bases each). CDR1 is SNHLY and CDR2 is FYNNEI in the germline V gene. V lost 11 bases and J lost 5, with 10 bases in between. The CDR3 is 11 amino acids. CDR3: CAGGVQNIQYF. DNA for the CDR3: TGTGCCGGGGGTGTCCAAAACATTCAGTACTTC.

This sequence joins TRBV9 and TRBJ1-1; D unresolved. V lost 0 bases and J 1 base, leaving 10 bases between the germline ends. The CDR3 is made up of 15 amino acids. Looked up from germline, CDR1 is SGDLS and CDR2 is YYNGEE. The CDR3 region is CASSVVPGPNTEAFF. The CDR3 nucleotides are TGTGCCAGCAGCGTAGTGCCTGGCCCGAACACTGAAGCTTTCTTT.

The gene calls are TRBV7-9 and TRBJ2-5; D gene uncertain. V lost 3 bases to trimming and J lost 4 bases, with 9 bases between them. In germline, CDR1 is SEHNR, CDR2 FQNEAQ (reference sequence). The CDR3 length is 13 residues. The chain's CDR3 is CASSLMSIETQYF. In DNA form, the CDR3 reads TGTGCCAGCAGCTTGATGTCAATAGAGACCCAGTACTTC. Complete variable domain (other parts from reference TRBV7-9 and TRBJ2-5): DTGVSQNPRHKITKRGQNVTFRCDPISEHNRLYWYRQTLGQGPEFLTYFQNEAQLEKSRLLSDRFSAERPKGSFSTLEIQRTEQGDSAMYLCASSLMSIETQYFGPGTRLLVL.

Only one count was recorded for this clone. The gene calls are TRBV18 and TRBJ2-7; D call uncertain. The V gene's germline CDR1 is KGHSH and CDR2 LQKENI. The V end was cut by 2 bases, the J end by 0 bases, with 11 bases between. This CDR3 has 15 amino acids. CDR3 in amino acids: CASSPSRSSSYEQYF. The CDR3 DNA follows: TGTGCCAGCTCACCATCCCGTTCGAGCTCCTACGAGCAGTACTTC.

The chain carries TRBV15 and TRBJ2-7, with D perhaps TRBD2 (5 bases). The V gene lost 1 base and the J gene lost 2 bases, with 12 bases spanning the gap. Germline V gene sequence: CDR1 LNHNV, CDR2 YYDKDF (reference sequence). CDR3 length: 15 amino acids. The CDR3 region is CATSRVGGRAYEQYF. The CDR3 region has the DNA TGTGCCACCAGCAGAGTGGGCGGGCGGGCCTACGAGCAGTACTTC.

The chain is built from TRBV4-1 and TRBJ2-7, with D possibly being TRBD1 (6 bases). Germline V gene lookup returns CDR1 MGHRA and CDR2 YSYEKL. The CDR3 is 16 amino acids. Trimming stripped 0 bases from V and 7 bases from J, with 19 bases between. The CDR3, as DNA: TGCGCCAGCAGCCAAGATAGAACAGGGTACACTAGTGAGCAGTACTTC. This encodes CASSQDRTGYTSEQYF.